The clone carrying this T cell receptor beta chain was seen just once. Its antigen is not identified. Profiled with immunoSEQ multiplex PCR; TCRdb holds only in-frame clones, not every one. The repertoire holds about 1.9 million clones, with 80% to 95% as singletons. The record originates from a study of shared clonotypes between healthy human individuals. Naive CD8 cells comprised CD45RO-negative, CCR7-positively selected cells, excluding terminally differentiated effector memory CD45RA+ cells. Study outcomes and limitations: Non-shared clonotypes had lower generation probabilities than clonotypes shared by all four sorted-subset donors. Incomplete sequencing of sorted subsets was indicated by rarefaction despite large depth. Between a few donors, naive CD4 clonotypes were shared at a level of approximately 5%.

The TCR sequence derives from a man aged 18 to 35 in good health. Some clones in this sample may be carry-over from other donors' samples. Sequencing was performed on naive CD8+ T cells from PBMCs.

Here the CDR3 reads CASSLGSKNIQYF. The CDR3 nucleotides are TGTGCCAGCAGCCTGGGATCCAAAAACATTCAGTACTTC. The chain is built from TRBV5-6 and TRBJ2-4; D is uncertain. The CDR3 has 13 residues. Germline lookup yields CDR1 SGHDT and CDR2 YYEEEE. The V end was cut by 4 bases, the J end by 2 bases, with 7 bases between.